One sample yielded the 6 T cell receptor beta chains listed below, sequenced in a study of blood T cell repertoires in COVID-19. Profiling relied on immunoSEQ multiplex PCR, and the TCRdb table lists in-frame clones only, not all of them. The table shows about 240,000 clones, with about 70% occurring only once. Material for sequencing was peripheral blood. Receptors originate from a woman aged 80 or over with acute or convalescent COVID-19.

The rearrangement links TRBV7-2 to TRBJ2-3; a possible D gene is TRBD2 (6 bases). The CDR3 consists of 14 residues. Germline V gene sequence: CDR1 SGHTA, CDR2 FQGNSA. The V end lost 3 bases, the J end lost 2 bases, and 9 bases lay between the germline ends. CDR3 sequence: CASSFRGITDTQYF. The DNA of the CDR3 is TGTGCCAGCAGCTTTCGGGGGATCACAGATACGCAGTATTTT.

This chain connects TRBV2 to TRBJ1-2, with 9 bases that match TRBD1. The CDR3 spans 14 residues. Germline CDR1 and CDR2: SNHLY and FYNNEI. The V gene end was trimmed by 6 bases and the J gene end by 1 base; junction bases not matched to a gene: 3. CDR3 nucleotide sequence: TGTGCCAGCAGCGAGGACAGGGGTAACTATGGCTACACCTTC. Encoded protein: CASSEDRGNYGYTF.

This clone has only a few counts. In DNA form, the CDR3 reads TGTGCCAGCAGGGAGTCCGCAGGGCTAGGCGGCTACACCTTC. This codes for CASRESAGLGGYTF. The gene calls are TRBV2 and TRBJ1-2, with D tentatively TRBD1 (5 bases). Trimming left V 6 bases short and J 8 bases short, with 19 bases between. Germline CDR1 SNHLY, CDR2 FYNNEI. This CDR3 has 14 amino acids.

This clone was found once. The gene calls are TRBV7-9 and TRBJ2-7; a weak D match, TRBD2 (6 bases). CDR3 length: 13 residues. The germline V gene has CDR1 SEHNR and CDR2 FQNEAQ (reference sequence). With 0 bases removed from V and 8 bases from J, the gap between germline ends came to 11 bases. CDR3 DNA: TGTGCCAGCAGCTTAGCGGGCGGGGCACAGCAGTACTTC. It encodes CASSLAGGAQQYF.

The chain employs TRBV27 and TRBJ2-1; 10 bases are a match to TRBD2. V trimming: 2 bases; J trimming: 0 bases; junction bases outside the gene matches: 4. The CDR3 has 17 residues. Germline CDR1 MNHEY, CDR2 SMNVEV (reference sequence). This CDR3 reads CASSLGSGGASYNEQFF. The CDR3 coding sequence is TGTGCCAGCAGTTTAGGGAGCGGGGGGGCCTCCTACAATGAGCAGTTCTTC.

The CDR3 here is CASSPRLPPGTQYF. The CDR3 region has the DNA TGTGCCAGCTCACCGCGACTACCTCCGGGGACCCAGTACTTC. The genes are TRBV18 and TRBJ2-5; TRBD2 might be the D (5 bases). Germline V gene data show CDR1 as KGHSH and CDR2 as LQKENI. Trimming removed 3 bases from V and 7 bases from J, with 15 bases in between. The CDR3 runs 14 residues.